This T cell receptor (beta chain) was documented in a study of blood T cell repertoires in COVID-19. Germline loops: CDR1 SGDLS, CDR2 YYNGEE. V lost 6 bases, J lost 10 bases, and 10 bases stayed unmatched. CDR3 length: 14 residues. Repertoires were generated with immunoSEQ multiplex PCR, while TCRdb's copy carries only in-frame clones and drops some. The sample lists some 270,000 clones, over 75% occurring once. Clinical histories supplied by participants themselves formed the basis of cohort assignment. The study recruited exposed participants who had met a COVID-19 case within 2 weeks before entry. The source material was PBMCs or T cells enriched from blood (not recorded which). The V gene is TRBV9, the J gene TRBJ1-1; 12 positions agree with TRBD1. The source is a woman aged 40 to 50 who had been exposed to COVID-19. The CDR3 DNA reads as TGTGCCAGCAACACCGAAGGGACAGGGGGCCGAGCTTTCTTT. The encoded protein is CASNTEGTGGRAFF. The full variable domain, with the rest looked up from reference TRBV9 and TRBJ1-1, is DSGVTQTPKHLITATGQRVTLRCSPRSGDLSVYWYQQSLDQGLQFLIQYYNGEERAKGNILERFSAQQFPDLHSELNLSSLELGDSALYFCASNTEGTGGRAFFGQGTRLTVV.